The T cell receptor (beta chain) under discussion was sequenced for a study of T cells in Graves' hyperthyroidism and ophthalmopathy. General study points: With a median lead of around 5.9 months before onset, the model predicted ophthalmopathy.

This clonotype was detected many times. Its antigen is not known. V gave up 7 bases and J gave up 7 bases, with 16 bases separating them. CDR3 length equals 14 residues. Graves' hyperthyroidism qualified as stable when ophthalmopathy did not progress within 18 months. Patients aged 18 to 65 had newly diagnosed hyperthyroidism lasting under 2 months. Amplification of TCR beta CDR3 regions was performed using RNA transcripts as template. In the first-round RT-PCR of the TCR CDR3, the HTBI primer set was used. Each CDR3 protein gets one entry after TCRdb re-called the multiplex PCR reads with MiXCR. The profile shows fewer than 350,000 distinct CDR3 sequences, around 23% of them singletons.

The chain joins TRBV12-3 or TRBV12-4 to TRBJ2-2; D is unclear. Specimen: blood. The source of this sequence is a woman between 45 and 65 years old with Graves' hyperthyroidism. The CDR3 region has the DNA TGTGCCAGCAATTCCGGACCCCAGAACGGGGAGCTGTTTTTT. This codes for CASNSGPQNGELFF.